The next 17 T cell receptor beta chains were all read from a single sample in a study of T cell responses to AZD1222 COVID-19 vaccine. Assay used: immunoSEQ multiplex PCR; TCRdb lists only in-frame clones, some missing. The table includes 100,000 or so clones, about nine tenths detected once. Sequencing was performed on peripheral blood, taken on day 0 of AZD1222 vaccination. These receptors all stem from an adult in good health.

The V and J genes are TRBV3-1 (or the pseudogene TRBV3-2) and TRBJ1-1; TRBD1 agrees at 7 bases. The CDR3 totals 15 residues. The ends lost 4 bases at V and 5 bases at J; junction bases unmatched: 10. CDR1 LGHDT and CDR2 YNNKEL come from the germline V gene (reference sequence). Written as DNA, the CDR3 is TGTGCCAGCAGCCCGCGGGCGACAGGGCGTACTGAAGCTTTCTTT. Amino acid sequence: CASSPRATGRTEAFF.

V and J are TRBV7-8 and TRBJ1-3; D unresolved. Germline CDR1 reads SGHVS; CDR2 reads FQNEAQ. Trimming removed 1 base at V and 1 base at J, with 5 bases between. This CDR3 is 14 amino acids long. CDR3 sequence reads: CASSLGGSGNTIYF. CDR3 DNA: TGTGCCAGCAGCTTAGGGGGTTCTGGAAACACCATATATTTT. Variable domain in full (rest from reference TRBV7-8 and TRBJ1-3): GAGVSQSPRYKVAKRGQDVALRCDPISGHVSLFWYQQALGQGPEFLTYFQNEAQLDKSGLPSDRFFAERPEGSVSTLKIQRTQQEDSAVYLCASSLGGSGNTIYFGEGSWLTVV.

V and J are TRBV29-1 and TRBJ1-6, with 9 positions matching TRBD1. Germline trimming cut 6 bases from V and 10 bases from J; bases unmatched to any gene: 7. Germline V lookup: CDR1 SQVTM, CDR2 ANQGSEA. The CDR3 contains 13 residues. CDR3 protein: CSVPGQGPSPLHF. The CDR3 bases are TGCAGCGTCCCGGGACAGGGACCCTCACCCCTCCACTTT.

V gene TRBV11-2 combines with J gene TRBJ2-7; D is undetermined. V was pared by 4 bases and J by 7 bases, with 11 bases between. Germline-derived CDR1 and CDR2 are SGHAT and FQNNGV. This CDR3 is built from 12 residues. The CDR3, as DNA: TGTGCCAGCAGCTCACCTTGGGGAGAGCAGTACTTC. It codes for CASSSPWGEQYF.

The V gene is TRBV27, the J gene TRBJ2-5, with D possibly being TRBD1 (5 bases). The V gene's germline CDR1 is MNHEY and CDR2 SMNVEV (reference sequence). This CDR3 has 16 residues. Between the trimmed V and J ends, which lost 6 bases and 2 bases, there was a span of 19 bases. The CDR3 region is CASSFTGNYYQETQYF. CDR3 nucleotides: TGTGCCAGCAGCTTTACAGGAAACTACTATCAAGAGACCCAGTACTTC.

V and J are TRBV5-1 and TRBJ1-2, with a possible D match to TRBD1 (5 bases). V gave up 0 bases and J gave up 8 bases, with 11 bases separating them. Germline CDR1 is SGHRS and CDR2 is YFSETQ. The CDR3 is 13 amino acids. CDR3 protein: CASSLEGRRGYTF. The CDR3, as DNA: TGCGCCAGCAGCTTGGAGGGGCGCAGAGGCTACACCTTC.

The chain uses TRBV18 and TRBJ2-7, with 10 bases that match TRBD1. The junction had 14 bases not matched to a gene; V was cut back by 3 bases and J by 3 bases. Looked up from germline, CDR1 is KGHSH and CDR2 is LQKENI. There are 18 residues in the CDR3. CDR3 nucleotides: TGTGCCAGCTCACCCCGACAGGGGGCAGAAATAGTGGGCTACGAGCAGTACTTC. It specifies CASSPRQGAEIVGYEQYF.

The genes are TRBV9 and TRBJ2-1, with TRBD2 matching 8 bases. In germline, CDR1 is SGDLS, CDR2 YYNGEE. V lost 4 bases, J lost 3 bases, and 3 bases stayed unmatched. CDR3 length: 14 amino acids. Here the CDR3 reads CASSPGTSYNEQFF. As DNA, the CDR3 is TGTGCCAGCAGCCCAGGGACTAGCTACAATGAGCAGTTCTTC.

This clone turned up a few times. This rearrangement joins TRBV24-1 to TRBJ1-2; TRBD1 aligns across 9 bases. From germline, CDR1 is KGHDR and CDR2 SFDVKD. There are 16 residues in the CDR3. The V segment lost 2 bases and the J segment 3 bases; nucleotides outside the gene matches: 6. The CDR3 nucleotides are TGTGCCACCAGTGATTCCCGACAGGGGGGATACTATGGCTACACCTTC. Protein: CATSDSRQGGYYGYTF.

This chain connects TRBV7-8 to TRBJ1-5; no reliable D call. Between the trimmed V and J ends, which lost 4 bases and 4 bases, there was a span of 8 bases. CDR1 SGHVS and CDR2 FQNEAQ come from the germline V gene. The CDR3 is 13 residues long. The CDR3 protein is CASSSAPNQPQHF. As DNA, the CDR3 is TGTGCCAGCAGCTCCGCCCCGAATCAGCCCCAGCATTTT.

The J gene is TRBJ1-1, the V gene TRBV27; tentatively, D is TRBD1 (5 bases). The CDR3 totals 14 residues. V lost 2 bases and J lost 5, with 12 bases in between. Germline-derived CDR1 and CDR2 are MNHEY and SMNVEV (reference sequence). The CDR3 nucleotides read TGTGCCAGCAGTTTAGGGGGAGCGGTGACTGAAGCTTTCTTT. Translating gives CASSLGGAVTEAFF.

V and J are TRBV6-5 and TRBJ2-2, with 8 bases matching TRBD1. V trimming: 6 bases; J trimming: 1 base; junction bases outside the gene matches: 4. The CDR3 totals 15 residues. Germline assignment: CDR1 MNHEY and CDR2 SVGAGI. The CDR3 DNA reads TGTGCCAGCAGGGAGACAGGGGTGAACACCGGGGAGCTGTTTTTT. The encoded protein is CASRETGVNTGELFF.

CDR3 DNA: TGTGCCAGCAGCCAAGTGGAGAATGAAAAACTGTTTTTT. It is translated as CASSQVENEKLFF. The chain links TRBV14 to TRBJ1-4; D unclear. V was trimmed by 1 base and J by 5 bases, leaving 5 bases between them. CDR1 is SGHDN and CDR2 is FVKESK in the germline V gene. The CDR3 consists of 13 residues.

The J gene is TRBJ2-7, the V gene TRBV5-8, with 9 bases fitting TRBD1. CDR1 is SGHTS, CDR2 YDEGEE, per germline. The CDR3 contains 14 residues. The junction had 6 bases not matched to a gene; V was cut back by 5 bases and J by 3 bases. The CDR3 sequence is CASRLPGQGYEQYF. CDR3 sequence (DNA): TGTGCCAGCAGGCTCCCGGGACAGGGCTACGAGCAGTACTTC.

The V and J genes are TRBV5-4 and TRBJ2-2, with TRBD2 matching over 10 bases. The ends lost 2 bases at V and 6 bases at J; junction bases unmatched: 7. The CDR3 sequence is 16 residues long. Germline V CDR1 and CDR2: SGHNT, YYREEE (reference sequence). The DNA for the CDR3 is TGTGCCAGCAGCTTTATTAGCGGGGGGTATGCCGGGGAGCTGTTTTTT. It yields the protein CASSFISGGYAGELFF.

This clone was counted between two and nine times. The chain uses TRBV4-1 and TRBJ2-7; the D gene is possibly TRBD1 (6 bases). The V end was cut by 6 bases, the J end by 4 bases, with 16 bases between. CDR1 MGHRA and CDR2 YSYEKL come from the germline V gene. The CDR3 has 14 residues. The DNA of the CDR3 is TGCGCCAGCAGACCATTGCAGGGGTTTTACGAGCAGTACTTC. Residues: CASRPLQGFYEQYF.

The J gene is TRBJ2-7, the V gene TRBV7-6, with a possible D match to TRBD1 (6 bases). CDR3 size: 13 residues. Germline V gives CDR1 SGHVS, CDR2 FNYEAQ. Trimming cost V 5 bases and J 4 bases, with 12 bases left between them. The CDR3 sequence is CASSPGTMYEQYF. The CDR3 nucleotides are TGTGCCAGCAGCCCGGGGACAATGTACGAGCAGTACTTC.